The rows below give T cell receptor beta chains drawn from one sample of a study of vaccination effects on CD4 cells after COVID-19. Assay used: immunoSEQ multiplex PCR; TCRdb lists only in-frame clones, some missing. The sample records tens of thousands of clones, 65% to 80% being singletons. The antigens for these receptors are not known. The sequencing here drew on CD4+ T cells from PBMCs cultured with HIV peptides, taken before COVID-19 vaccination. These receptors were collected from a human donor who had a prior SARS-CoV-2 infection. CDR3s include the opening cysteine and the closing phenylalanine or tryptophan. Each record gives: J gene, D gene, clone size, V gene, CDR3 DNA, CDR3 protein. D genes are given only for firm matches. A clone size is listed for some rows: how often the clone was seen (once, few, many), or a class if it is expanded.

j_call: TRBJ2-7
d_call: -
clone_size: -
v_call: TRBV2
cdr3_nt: TGTGCCAGCAGTGAGGCGGATATCTACGAGCAGTACTTC
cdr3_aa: CASSEADIYEQYF

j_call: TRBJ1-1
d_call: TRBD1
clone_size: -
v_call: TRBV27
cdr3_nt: TGTGCCAGCAGTTTATCACCCTGGGACAGACAGAACACTGAAGCTTTCTTT
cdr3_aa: CASSLSPWDRQNTEAFF

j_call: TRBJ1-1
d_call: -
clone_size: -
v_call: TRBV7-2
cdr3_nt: TGTGCCAGCAGCTTACTCGGGGCGGTGAACACTGAAGCTTTCTTT
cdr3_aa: CASSLLGAVNTEAFF

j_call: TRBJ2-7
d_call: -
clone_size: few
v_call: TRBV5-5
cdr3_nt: TGTGCCAGCAGCCCCCGTTCATCCCCCCTAAACTACGAGCAGTACTTC
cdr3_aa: CASSPRSSPLNYEQYF

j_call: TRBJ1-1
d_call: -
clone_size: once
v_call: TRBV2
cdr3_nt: TGTGCCAGCAGTCCCGGAGCGGGCTCACTGAACACTGAAGCTTTCTTT
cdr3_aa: CASSPGAGSLNTEAFF

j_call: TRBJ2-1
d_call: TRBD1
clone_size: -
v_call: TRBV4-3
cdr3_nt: TGCGCCAGCAGCCGGGGACAGGGTTATGAGCAGTTCTTC
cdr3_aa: CASSRGQGYEQFF

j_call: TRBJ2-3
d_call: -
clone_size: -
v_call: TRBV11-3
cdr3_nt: TGTGCCAAACCGTTACAGGGAAAGACAGATACGCAGTATTTT
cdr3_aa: CAKPLQGKTDTQYF

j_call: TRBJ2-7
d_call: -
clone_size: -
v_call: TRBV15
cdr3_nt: TGTGCCACCAGTCTTTCGCTTGGGCGGGGTTACGAGCAGTACTTC
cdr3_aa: CATSLSLGRGYEQYF

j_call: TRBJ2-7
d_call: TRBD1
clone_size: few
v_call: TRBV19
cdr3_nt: TGTGCCAGTAGTACCCGAAAGGGACAGGGTTCTTACGAGCAGTACTTC
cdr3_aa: CASSTRKGQGSYEQYF

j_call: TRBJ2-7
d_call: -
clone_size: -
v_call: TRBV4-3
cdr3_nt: TGCGCCAGCAGCCAAGATTTCTTAGCCTACGAGCAGTACTTC
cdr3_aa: CASSQDFLAYEQYF

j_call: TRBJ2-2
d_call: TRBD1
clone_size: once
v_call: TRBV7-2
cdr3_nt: TGTGCCAGCAGCTTATTTGGAACAGGGGTCACCGGGGAGCTGTTTTTT
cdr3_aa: CASSLFGTGVTGELFF

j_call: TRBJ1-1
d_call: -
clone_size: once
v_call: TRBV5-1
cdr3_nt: TGCGCCAGCAGCTTGGAGGGAGGGGATGCTGAAGCTTTCTTT
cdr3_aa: CASSLEGGDAEAFF